The next 25 T cell receptor beta chains were all read from a single sample in a study of early T cells in non-severe SARS-CoV-2 infection. TCRdb re-called the 5' RACE reads with MiXCR, one entry per CDR3 protein. The sample has 60,000 or so distinct CDR3 sequences, 7.5% to 9% seen once; the top ten hold more than 3%. This material consisted of whole blood, taken at baseline. The receptors were gathered from an adult who was a healthcare worker with PCR-confirmed SARS-CoV-2 infection or an uninfected control (not recorded which).

There are a few counts of this clonotype. The chain links TRBV29-1 to TRBJ2-7, with D possibly called TRBD1 or TRBD2 (5 bases each). Germline CDR1 SQVTM, CDR2 ANQGSEA. Trimming pared 3 bases from V and 3 bases from J, leaving 18 bases between. The CDR3 totals 15 residues. In DNA form, the CDR3 reads TGCAGCGTTGAGCTCCTTCTGGGACCCAGCTACGAGCAGTACTTC. Protein: CSVELLLGPSYEQYF.

This clonotype was seen a few times. This rearrangement joins TRBV5-1 to TRBJ1-1; TRBD1 is a possible D gene (6 bases). Trimming removed 0 bases from V and 5 bases from J, with 17 bases in between. This CDR3 spans 16 amino acids. Germline V gene lookup returns CDR1 SGHRS and CDR2 YFSETQ. The CDR3 DNA follows: TGCGCCAGCAGCTTGGCCGCGGCAGGGGTTGAGACTGAAGCTTTCTTT. Its protein is CASSLAAAGVETEAFF. Combining the CDR3 with reference TRBV5-1 and TRBJ1-1 gives the whole variable domain KAGVTQTPRYLIKTRGQQVTLSCSPISGHRSVSWYQQTPGQGLQFLFEYFSETQRNKGNFPGRFSGRQFSNSRSEMNVSTLELGDSALYLCASSLAAAGVETEAFFGQGTRLTVV.

This clonotype has ten or more counts. The V and J genes are TRBV3-1 and TRBJ1-4; D is undetermined. This CDR3 is built from 16 residues. The germline V gene has CDR1 LGHDT and CDR2 YNNKEL (reference sequence). V was trimmed by 6 bases and J by 0 bases, leaving 14 bases between them. CDR3 in DNA: TGTGCCAGCAGTCCCAATATACCGACAACTAATGAAAAACTGTTTTTT. Protein sequence: CASSPNIPTTNEKLFF.

This clonotype was seen many times. This chain uses TRBV6-4 with TRBJ2-3; 12 bases match TRBD2. Trimming removed 0 bases from V and 6 bases from J; junction bases left unmatched: 4. CDR1 and CDR2 (germline): MRHNA, SNTAGT. The CDR3 is 16 amino acids. CDR3 nucleotides: TGTGCCAGCAGTGACTCGCTAGCGGGGGGGCCGGATACGCAGTATTTT. Translation: CASSDSLAGGPDTQYF.

This clonotype was detected only a few times. The rearrangement links TRBV6-6 to TRBJ1-6; 7 nucleotides align to TRBD1. The V gene end was trimmed by 8 bases and the J gene end by 7 bases; junction bases not matched to a gene: 11. Germline loops: CDR1 MNHNY, CDR2 SVGAGI (reference sequence). The CDR3 is made up of 15 amino acids. This CDR3 reads CASRPTGNGNSPLHF. The CDR3 DNA reads TGTGCCAGCCGGCCGACAGGGAATGGAAATTCACCCCTCCACTTT.

This clonotype was recorded many times. The chain has TRBV29-1 and TRBJ1-2; D gene ambiguous. The V and J ends lost 1 base and 4 bases respectively, with 7 bases between them. The germline V gene encodes CDR1 SQVTM and CDR2 ANQGSEA. The CDR3 has 12 residues. The CDR3 nucleotides are TGCAGCGTTGAAGGGTCAGGCTATGGCTACACCTTC. Translating gives CSVEGSGYGYTF.

This rearrangement joins TRBV4-1 to TRBJ1-4; 7 nucleotides agree with TRBD1. Germline V gene lookup returns CDR1 MGHRA and CDR2 YSYEKL. This CDR3 region has 15 residues. J lost 6 bases, V lost 0 bases, and 4 bases had no gene match. The CDR3 loop reads CASSQDGRGDEKLFF. The CDR3 DNA sequence: TGCGCCAGCAGCCAAGATGGCAGGGGGGATGAAAAACTGTTTTTT.

This clonotype has ten or more counts. The chain carries TRBV12-3 or TRBV12-4 and TRBJ1-1; 7 bases fit TRBD1. Unmatched junction bases numbered 6, after V lost 6 bases and J lost 5 bases. This CDR3 region has 13 residues. CDR3 DNA: TGTGCCAGCAGCCTACAGGGGTGGACTGAAGCTTTCTTT. It is translated as CASSLQGWTEAFF.

This clonotype was detected a few times. The chain has TRBV6-2 or TRBV6-3 and TRBJ2-3; D tentatively fits TRBD1 or TRBD2 (5 bases each). The V end lost 7 bases, the J end lost 0 bases, and 14 bases lay between the germline ends. This CDR3 has 15 residues. Germline V gene data show CDR1 as MNHEY and CDR2 as SVGEGT. In nucleotides, the CDR3 is TGTGCCAGCACCGAGGGGAGAGAAAGCACAGATACGCAGTATTTT. This translates into CASTEGRESTDTQYF.

In this sample, this clonotype turned up many times. The chain links TRBV11-2 to TRBJ2-1; D perhaps matches TRBD1 (6 bases). Germline V gives CDR1 SGHAT, CDR2 FQNNGV. V was trimmed by 5 bases and J by 2 bases, leaving 10 bases between them. The CDR3 consists of 14 residues. The chain's CDR3 is CASSGRTAYNEQFF. CDR3 sequence (DNA): TGTGCCAGCAGCGGGCGGACAGCCTACAATGAGCAGTTCTTC.

This chain connects TRBV7-9 to TRBJ2-5, with 12 bases lining up with TRBD2. The CDR3 length is 16 residues. V lost 3 bases and J lost 5; bases outside the gene matches: 7. CDR1 and CDR2 from the germline V gene are SEHNR and FQNEAQ (reference sequence). The CDR3 spells CASSFTSGRWQETQYF. The CDR3 coding sequence is TGTGCCAGCAGCTTCACTAGCGGGAGGTGGCAGGAGACCCAGTACTTC.

This clonotype occurred a few times. CDR3 region: CARQFSYEQFF. The DNA of the CDR3 is TGCGCCAGACAGTTTTCATATGAGCAGTTCTTC. The chain recombines TRBV5-1 with TRBJ2-1; D gene ambiguous. CDR3 length: 11 residues. The V gene lost 8 bases and the J gene lost 8 bases, with 11 bases spanning the gap. CDR1 SGHRS and CDR2 YFSETQ come from the germline V gene. Full variable domain (missing parts from reference TRBV5-1 and TRBJ2-1): KAGVTQTPRYLIKTRGQQVTLSCSPISGHRSVSWYQQTPGQGLQFLFEYFSETQRNKGNFPGRFSGRQFSNSRSEMNVSTLELGDSALYLCARQFSYEQFFGPGTRLTVL.

This clonotype was seen only a few times. CDR3 nucleotides: TGTGCCAGTAGTCCGACAGGGAACTCCTACGAGCAGTACTTC. Translation gives CASSPTGNSYEQYF. The chain has TRBV19 and TRBJ2-7, with 7 nucleotides matching TRBD1. V was clipped by 5 bases and J by 0 bases; unmatched bases: 4. Germline V CDR1 and CDR2: LNHDA, SQIVND (reference sequence). CDR3 length: 14 amino acids.

At least ten counts were recorded for this clonotype. The chain uses TRBV14 and TRBJ2-1; TRBD1 or TRBD2 may be the D gene (5 bases each). The V end lost 5 bases, the J end lost 16 bases, and 30 bases lay between the germline ends. The CDR3 extends over 16 amino acids. Looked up from germline, CDR1 is SGHDN and CDR2 is FVKESK. The CDR3 bases are TGTGCCAGCAGCGGTCCACCGGGACCCCTGGTTGGGCTCTACTTCTTC. Amino acids: CASSGPPGPLVGLYFF.

This clonotype showed up just a few times. An end of the junction does not agree with germline; a read error may underlie this. The CDR3 DNA follows: TGTGCCAGCAGTGAGCAGACCCAATACTTC. Protein sequence: CASSEQTQYF. V gene TRBV2 combines with J gene TRBJ2-5; no clear D gene. The CDR3 covers 10 residues. Looked up from germline, CDR1 is SNHLY and CDR2 is FYNNEI.

There are a few counts of this clonotype. V and J are TRBV10-2 and TRBJ1-1; TRBD1 matches at 8 bases. Germline trimming cut 4 bases from V and 4 bases from J; bases unmatched to any gene: 8. The length of the CDR3 is 15 residues. CDR1 and CDR2 (germline): WSHSY, SAAADI. The DNA of the CDR3 is TGCGCCAGCAGTGGCCGTCGACAGGGGCGCACTGAAGCTTTCTTT. This sequence encodes CASSGRRQGRTEAFF.

Only a few counts were recorded for this clonotype. V is TRBV27 and J is TRBJ1-1; D call uncertain. There are 15 residues in the CDR3. CDR1 is MNHEY and CDR2 is SMNVEV in the germline V gene (reference sequence). Between the trimmed V and J ends, which lost 4 bases and 4 bases, there was a span of 16 bases. The CDR3 region is CASSSLGLGSTEAFF. CDR3 coding DNA: TGTGCCAGCAGTTCCCTCGGACTGGGAAGCACTGAAGCTTTCTTT.

The chain links TRBV6-1 to TRBJ1-6; 11 bases align to TRBD1. Germline-derived CDR1 and CDR2 are MNHNS and SASEGT. The CDR3 contains 16 residues. Trimming cost V 3 bases and J 10 bases; bases outside gene matches: 8. The CDR3 coding sequence is TGTGCCAGCAGTGAGGGACAGGGGGTCCGTCAATCACCCCTCCACTTT. The encoded protein is CASSEGQGVRQSPLHF.

This clonotype was observed a few times. CDR3 loop: CASTDTSVSSYNEQFF. CDR3 sequence (DNA): TGTGCCAGCACCGATACTAGCGTTAGCTCCTACAATGAGCAGTTCTTC. The chain employs TRBV6-1 and TRBJ2-1; 7 bases line up with TRBD2. The CDR3 runs 16 residues. V was clipped by 7 bases and J by 0 bases; unmatched bases: 9. The germline V gene encodes CDR1 MNHNS and CDR2 SASEGT.

With respect to this clonotype: One end of the junction is discordant with germline, which a read error may explain. This sequence joins TRBV15 and TRBJ2-2, with TRBD2 matching over 7 bases. This CDR3 comprises 16 residues. Looked up from germline, CDR1 is LNHNV and CDR2 is YYDKDF (reference sequence). The CDR3 nucleotides are TGTGCCACCAGCCGAGAGCGGGGCCGGAACACCGGGGAGCTGTTTTTT. It is translated as CATSRERGRNTGELFF.

The chain employs TRBV14 and TRBJ2-1, with D perhaps TRBD1 or TRBD2 (5 bases each). This CDR3 has 15 amino acids. Germline V gene lookup returns CDR1 SGHDN and CDR2 FVKESK. V lost 3 bases and J lost 4, with 13 bases in between. DNA for the CDR3: TGTGCCAGCAGCCAGGCCGGGACCCCATACAATGAGCAGTTCTTC. Translated: CASSQAGTPYNEQFF. Full variable domain (remainder filled in from reference TRBV14 and TRBJ2-1): EAGVTQFPSHSVIEKGQTVTLRCDPISGHDNLYWYRRVMGKEIKFLLHFVKESKQDESGMPNNRFLAERTGGTYSTLKVQPAELEDSGVYFCASSQAGTPYNEQFFGPGTRLTVL.

The chain combines TRBV10-2 with TRBJ2-7, with a possible D match to TRBD2 (6 bases). The germline V gene encodes CDR1 WSHSY and CDR2 SAAADI. Trimming left V 3 bases short and J 0 bases short, with 12 bases between. The CDR3 consists of 15 residues. The CDR3 region has the DNA TGCGCCAGCAGTGAAATAGCGGCTTACTCCTACGAGCAGTACTTC. Its translation is CASSEIAAYSYEQYF.

This clonotype occurred many times. The genes are TRBV3-1 and TRBJ1-6, with TRBD1 identical over 7 bases. The length of the CDR3 is 14 residues. Germline V gene sequence: CDR1 LGHDT, CDR2 YNNKEL (reference sequence). V trimming: 3 bases; J trimming: 7 bases; junction bases outside the gene matches: 3. The CDR3 sequence: CASSQGTVNSPLHF. The CDR3 DNA follows: TGTGCCAGCAGCCAGGGGACAGTGAATTCACCCCTCCACTTT.

This chain links TRBV5-1 with TRBJ2-5; D gene ambiguous. Deletions cut 1 base from V and 1 base from J, with 8 bases between. The CDR3 extends over 14 amino acids. Germline V CDR1 and CDR2: SGHRS, YFSETQ. The DNA for the CDR3 is TGCGCCAGCAGCTTGACGACGGGCCAAGAGACCCAGTACTTC. It encodes CASSLTTGQETQYF.

The CDR3 DNA follows: TGTGCCAGCAGTTACACAGGGGGACACACTGAAGCTTTCTTT. This translates into CASSYTGGHTEAFF. V usage is TRBV6-5 and J usage is TRBJ1-1, with 8 bases lining up with TRBD1. The J segment lost 3 bases and the V segment lost 2 bases, leaving 2 bases of the junction unmatched. Germline V gene sequence: CDR1 MNHEY, CDR2 SVGAGI. The CDR3 is 14 amino acids.